The 13 T cell receptor beta chains in this list originate from one sample, sequenced in a study of T cells in tuberculosis. Here immunoSEQ multiplex PCR was the method, and the copy in TCRdb shows in-frame clones only, minus some. The data show some 25,000 clones, just under 97% seen once. The source material was PBMCs. The receptor source for this set is a donor between 10 and 35 years old with latent tuberculosis or without tuberculosis infection.

The DNA of the CDR3 is TGCGCCAGCAGCTTCCCAGGGGGCGGGAATGAGCAGTTCTTC. It yields the protein CASSFPGGGNEQFF. The chain employs TRBV5-1 and TRBJ2-1, with 8 bases fitting TRBD1. Unmatched junction bases numbered 5, after V lost 2 bases and J lost 7 bases. The CDR3 extends over 14 amino acids. Germline CDR1 and CDR2: SGHRS and YFSETQ.

This rearrangement joins TRBV27 to TRBJ2-5; 12 nucleotides line up with TRBD1. Germline-derived CDR1 and CDR2 are MNHEY and SMNVEV (reference sequence). V trimming: 5 bases; J trimming: 14 bases; junction bases outside the gene matches: 6. The length of the CDR3 is 12 residues. The CDR3 region is CASSGGTGGVYF. The CDR3 DNA sequence: TGTGCCAGCAGTGGGGGGACAGGGGGCGTTTACTTC.

V gene TRBV6-1 combines with J gene TRBJ2-7; 7 bases are a match to TRBD1. Germline loops: CDR1 MNHNS, CDR2 SASEGT. J gave up 2 bases and V 5 bases, and 6 bases lay outside the gene matches. There are 14 residues in the CDR3. CDR3 sequence (DNA): TGTGCCAGCAGTACGGGACAGATCACCTACGAGCAGTACTTC. This translates into CASSTGQITYEQYF.

This clone occurred once. This sequence joins TRBV5-1 and TRBJ1-2; D gene uncertain. Germline V gene lookup returns CDR1 SGHRS and CDR2 YFSETQ. CDR3 length: 11 residues. Trimming took 2 bases from V and 6 from J, leaving 5 bases between them. CDR3 nucleotide sequence: TGCGCCAGCAGCTTAAGCGATGGCTACACCTTC. Translating gives CASSLSDGYTF.

The sample holds a few counts of this clone. The chain has TRBV6-1 and TRBJ1-6; the match to TRBD1 covers 7 bases. The CDR3 is made up of 12 amino acids. Germline V gene sequence: CDR1 MNHNS, CDR2 SASEGT. J was trimmed by 16 bases and V by 4 bases; bases with no gene match: 7. The CDR3 DNA follows: TGTGCCAGCAGTGCCGACAGGGAAAGGCTCCACTTT. The encoded protein is CASSADRERLHF.

The chain uses TRBV9 and TRBJ2-5; 7 nucleotides line up with TRBD2. The CDR3 contains 14 residues. The V gene's germline CDR1 is SGDLS and CDR2 YYNGEE. V gave up 1 base and J gave up 2 bases; unmatched junction bases: 2. CDR3 DNA sequence: TGTGCCAGCAGCGTACTAGCGGCTCAAGAGACCCAGTACTTC. Residues: CASSVLAAQETQYF.

V gene TRBV10-2 combines with J gene TRBJ2-1; D call uncertain. Germline CDR1 reads WSHSY; CDR2 reads SAAADI. This CDR3 region has 13 residues. The V end lost 6 bases, the J end lost 10 bases, and 16 bases lay between the germline ends. DNA of the CDR3: TGCGCCAGCAGCAAACCCCCGAAGAGGGAGCAGTTCTTC. Encoded protein: CASSKPPKREQFF.

V gene TRBV6-5 combines with J gene TRBJ1-1; D not resolved. Trimming took 6 bases from V and 1 from J, leaving 9 bases between them. The CDR3 has 13 residues. Germline V gives CDR1 MNHEY, CDR2 SVGAGI. CDR3 DNA: TGTGCCAGCAGACAAACCACGAACACTGAAGCTTTCTTT. Translating it yields CASRQTTNTEAFF.

This chain connects TRBV5-6 to TRBJ1-3; 9 nucleotides agree with TRBD1. The germline CDR1 and CDR2 sequences are SGHDT and YYEEEE. V dropped 2 bases and J dropped 8; count of bases not matched to a gene: 8. The CDR3 runs 15 residues. CDR3 sequence: CASSFPTGGGDTIYF. CDR3 sequence (DNA): TGTGCCAGCAGCTTCCCCACAGGGGGCGGGGACACCATATATTTT.

This clone appeared a single time. The rearrangement joins TRBV5-4 to TRBJ2-3, with 8 bases fitting TRBD2. The V segment lost 6 bases and the J segment 2 bases; nucleotides outside the gene matches: 8. Germline CDR1 reads SGHNT; CDR2 reads YYREEE (reference sequence). The CDR3 is 15 residues long. Written as DNA, the CDR3 is TGTGCCAGCACCTTCGGGGGGGCAGTCACAGATACGCAGTATTTT. Residues: CASTFGGAVTDTQYF.

This sequence joins TRBV5-1 and TRBJ1-1; 9 bases are shared with TRBD1. The CDR3 runs to 14 residues. Losses at the gene ends were 4 bases for V and 1 base for J; bases not matched to a gene: 2. The germline V gene encodes CDR1 SGHRS and CDR2 YFSETQ. For the CDR3, the DNA is TGCGCCAGCAGCCCGGGACAGGGGAACACTGAAGCTTTCTTT. It encodes CASSPGQGNTEAFF.

The rearrangement joins TRBV19 to TRBJ2-5, with TRBD1 matching 7 bases. The V gene end was trimmed by 2 bases and the J gene end by 4 bases; junction bases not matched to a gene: 7. CDR1 is LNHDA, CDR2 SQIVND, per germline (reference sequence). The CDR3 runs to 15 residues. The CDR3 DNA follows: TGTGCCAGTAGTATAAGCGACAGGGTGGTAGAGACCCAGTACTTC. Protein sequence: CASSISDRVVETQYF.

The chain couples TRBV2 to TRBJ1-6; 8 bases line up with TRBD1. This CDR3 has 17 residues. The germline V gene has CDR1 SNHLY and CDR2 FYNNEI. V lost 7 bases to trimming and J lost 9 bases; unmatched junction nucleotides: 17. The DNA of the CDR3 is TGTGCCAGCAAAGGAGGGACAGGCCTCACCGAGGGTTCACCCCTCCACTTT. This gives the protein CASKGGTGLTEGSPLHF.